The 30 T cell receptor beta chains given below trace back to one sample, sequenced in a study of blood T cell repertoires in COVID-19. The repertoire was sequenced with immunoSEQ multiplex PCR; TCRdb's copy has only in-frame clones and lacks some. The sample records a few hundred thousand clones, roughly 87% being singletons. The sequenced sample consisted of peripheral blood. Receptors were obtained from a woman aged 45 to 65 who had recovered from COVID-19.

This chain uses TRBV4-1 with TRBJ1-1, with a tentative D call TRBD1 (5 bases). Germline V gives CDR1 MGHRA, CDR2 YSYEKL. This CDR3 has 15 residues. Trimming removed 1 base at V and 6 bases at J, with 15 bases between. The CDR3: CASSQVGGGVAEAFF. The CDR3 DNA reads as TGCGCCAGCAGCCAAGTAGGCGGGGGGGTCGCTGAAGCTTTCTTT.

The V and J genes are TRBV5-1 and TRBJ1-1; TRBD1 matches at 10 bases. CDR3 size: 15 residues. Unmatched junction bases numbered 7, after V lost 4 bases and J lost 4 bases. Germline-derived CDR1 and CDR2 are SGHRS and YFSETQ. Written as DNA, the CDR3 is TGCGCCAGCAGCACCCGGACAGGGGGTGTCACTGAAGCTTTCTTT. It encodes CASSTRTGGVTEAFF.

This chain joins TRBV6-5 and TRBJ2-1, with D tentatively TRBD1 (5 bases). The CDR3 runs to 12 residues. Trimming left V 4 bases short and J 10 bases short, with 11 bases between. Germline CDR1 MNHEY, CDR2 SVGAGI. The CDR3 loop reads CASSLQEREQFF. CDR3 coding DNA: TGTGCCAGCAGTTTACAGGAGAGAGAGCAGTTCTTC.

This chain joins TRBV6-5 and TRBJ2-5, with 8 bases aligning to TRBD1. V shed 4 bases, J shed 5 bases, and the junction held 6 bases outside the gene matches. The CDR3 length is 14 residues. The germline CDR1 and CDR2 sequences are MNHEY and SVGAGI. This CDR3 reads CASSSGQGRETQYF. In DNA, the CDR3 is TGTGCCAGCAGTTCCGGACAGGGCCGGGAGACCCAGTACTTC.

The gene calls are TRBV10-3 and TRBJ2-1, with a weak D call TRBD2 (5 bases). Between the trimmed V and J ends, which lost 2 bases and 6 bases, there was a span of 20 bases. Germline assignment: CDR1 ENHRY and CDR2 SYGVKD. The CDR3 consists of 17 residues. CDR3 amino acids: CAISEHGNFEEFNEQFF. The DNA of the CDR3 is TGTGCCATCAGTGAGCACGGGAACTTCGAAGAATTCAATGAGCAGTTCTTC.

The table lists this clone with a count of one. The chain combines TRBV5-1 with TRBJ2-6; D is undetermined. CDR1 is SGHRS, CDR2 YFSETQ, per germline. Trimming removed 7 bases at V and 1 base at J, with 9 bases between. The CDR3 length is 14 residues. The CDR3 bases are TGCGCCAGCCGCCCCGGGTCTGGGGCCAACGTCCTGACTTTC. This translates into CASRPGSGANVLTF.

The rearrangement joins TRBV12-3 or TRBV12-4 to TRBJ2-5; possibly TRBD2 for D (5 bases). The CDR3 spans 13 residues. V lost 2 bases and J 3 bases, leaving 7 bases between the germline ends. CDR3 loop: CASSLTGEETQYF. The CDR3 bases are TGTGCCAGCAGTTTAACCGGGGAAGAGACCCAGTACTTC.

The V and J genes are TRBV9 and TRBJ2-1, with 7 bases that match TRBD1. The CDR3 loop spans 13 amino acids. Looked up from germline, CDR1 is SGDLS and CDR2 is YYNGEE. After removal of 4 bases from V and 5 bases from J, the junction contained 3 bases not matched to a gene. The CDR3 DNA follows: TGTGCCAGCAGCATAGGACAGGACAATGAGCAGTTCTTC. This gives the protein CASSIGQDNEQFF.

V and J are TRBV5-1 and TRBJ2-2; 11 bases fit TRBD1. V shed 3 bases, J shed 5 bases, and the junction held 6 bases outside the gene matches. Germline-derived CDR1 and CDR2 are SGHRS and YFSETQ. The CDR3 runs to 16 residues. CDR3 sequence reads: CASSYAGTGGTGELFF. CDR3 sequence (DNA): TGCGCCAGCAGCTATGCGGGGACAGGGGGAACCGGGGAGCTGTTTTTT. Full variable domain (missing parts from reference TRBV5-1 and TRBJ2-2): KAGVTQTPRYLIKTRGQQVTLSCSPISGHRSVSWYQQTPGQGLQFLFEYFSETQRNKGNFPGRFSGRQFSNSRSEMNVSTLELGDSALYLCASSYAGTGGTGELFFGEGSRLTVL.

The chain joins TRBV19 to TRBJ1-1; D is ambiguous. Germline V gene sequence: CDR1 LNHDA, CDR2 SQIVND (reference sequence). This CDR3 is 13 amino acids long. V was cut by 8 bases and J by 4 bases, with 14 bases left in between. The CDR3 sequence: CASSLNWATEAFF. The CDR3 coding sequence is TGTGCCAGTTCGTTGAACTGGGCCACTGAAGCTTTCTTT.

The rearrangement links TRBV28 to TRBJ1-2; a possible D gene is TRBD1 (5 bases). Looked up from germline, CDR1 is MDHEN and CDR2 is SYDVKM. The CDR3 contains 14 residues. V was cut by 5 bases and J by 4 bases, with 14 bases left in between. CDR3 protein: CASSRTGSLYGYTF. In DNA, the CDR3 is TGTGCCAGCAGTCGTACAGGTTCCCTCTATGGCTACACCTTC.

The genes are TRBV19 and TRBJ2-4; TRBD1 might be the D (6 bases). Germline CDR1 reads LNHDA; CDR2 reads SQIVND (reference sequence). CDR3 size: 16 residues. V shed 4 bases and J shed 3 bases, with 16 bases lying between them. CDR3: CASSTRTGMGKNIQYF. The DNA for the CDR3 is TGTGCCAGTAGTACTCGTACAGGGATGGGCAAAAACATTCAGTACTTC.

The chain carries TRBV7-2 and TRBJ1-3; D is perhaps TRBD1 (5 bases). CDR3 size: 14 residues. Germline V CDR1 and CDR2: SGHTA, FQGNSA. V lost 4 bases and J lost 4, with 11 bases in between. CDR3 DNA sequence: TGTGCCAGCAGCTGGGGGAGGTCCGGAAACACCATATATTTT. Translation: CASSWGRSGNTIYF.

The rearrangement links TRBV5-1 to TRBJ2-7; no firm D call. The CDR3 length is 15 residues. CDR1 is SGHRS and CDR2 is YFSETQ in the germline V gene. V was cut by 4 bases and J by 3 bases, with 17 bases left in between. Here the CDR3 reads CASSHQRSTLYEQYF. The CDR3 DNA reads TGCGCCAGCAGCCACCAGCGATCGACCCTCTACGAGCAGTACTTC.

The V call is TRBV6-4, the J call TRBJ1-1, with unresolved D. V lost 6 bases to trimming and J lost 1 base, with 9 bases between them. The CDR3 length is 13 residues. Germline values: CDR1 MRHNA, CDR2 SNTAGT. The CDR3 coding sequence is TGTGCCAGCAGATTCCAGGAGAACACTGAAGCTTTCTTT. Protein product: CASRFQENTEAFF.

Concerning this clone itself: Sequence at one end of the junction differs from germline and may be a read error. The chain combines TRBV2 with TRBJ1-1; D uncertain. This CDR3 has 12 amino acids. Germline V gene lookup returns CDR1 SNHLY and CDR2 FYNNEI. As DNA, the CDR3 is TGTGCCAGCAGGGAAGCCGGCACTGAAGCTTTCTTT. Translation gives CASREAGTEAFF.

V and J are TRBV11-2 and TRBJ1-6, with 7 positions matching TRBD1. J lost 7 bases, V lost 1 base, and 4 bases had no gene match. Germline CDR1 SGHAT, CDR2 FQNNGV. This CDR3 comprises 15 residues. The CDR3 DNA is TGTGCCAGCAGCTTAGTACAGGGGTTAAATTCACCCCTCCACTTT. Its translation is CASSLVQGLNSPLHF.

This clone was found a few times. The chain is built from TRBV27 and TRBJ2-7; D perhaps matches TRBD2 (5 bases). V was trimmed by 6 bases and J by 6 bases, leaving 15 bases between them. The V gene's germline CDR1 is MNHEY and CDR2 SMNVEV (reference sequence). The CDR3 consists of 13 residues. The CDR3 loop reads CASSARLAGEQYF. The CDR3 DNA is TGTGCCAGCAGCGCTCGCCTAGCAGGCGAGCAGTACTTC.

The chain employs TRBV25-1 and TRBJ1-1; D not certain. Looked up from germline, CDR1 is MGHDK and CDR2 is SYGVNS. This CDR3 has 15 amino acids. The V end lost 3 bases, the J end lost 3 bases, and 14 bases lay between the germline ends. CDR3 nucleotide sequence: TGTGCCAGCAGTGACCCAAGAGCCGGGGACACTGAAGCTTTCTTT. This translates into CASSDPRAGDTEAFF.

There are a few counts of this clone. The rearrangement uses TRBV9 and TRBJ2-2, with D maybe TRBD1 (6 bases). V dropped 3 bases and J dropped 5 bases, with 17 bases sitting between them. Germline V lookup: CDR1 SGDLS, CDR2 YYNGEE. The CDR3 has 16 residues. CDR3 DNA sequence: TGTGCCAGCAGCGCCCCTAGTAAGGGGGAGACCGGGGAGCTGTTTTTT. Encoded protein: CASSAPSKGETGELFF.

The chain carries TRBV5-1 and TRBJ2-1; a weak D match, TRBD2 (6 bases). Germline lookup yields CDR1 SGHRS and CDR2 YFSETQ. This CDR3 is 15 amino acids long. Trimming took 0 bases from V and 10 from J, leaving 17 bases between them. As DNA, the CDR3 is TGCGCCAGCAGCTTGGGCGGGACGGAGGGGCAGGAGCAGTTCTTC. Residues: CASSLGGTEGQEQFF.

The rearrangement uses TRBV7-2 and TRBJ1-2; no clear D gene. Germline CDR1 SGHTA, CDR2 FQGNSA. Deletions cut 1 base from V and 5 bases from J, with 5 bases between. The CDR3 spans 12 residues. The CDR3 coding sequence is TGTGCCAGCAGCTTAGTTCGGTATGGCTACACCTTC. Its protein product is CASSLVRYGYTF. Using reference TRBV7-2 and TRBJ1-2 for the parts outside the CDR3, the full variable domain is GAGVSQSPSNKVTEKGKDVELRCDPISGHTALYWYRQSLGQGLEFLIYFQGNSAPDKSGLPSDRFSAERTGGSVSTLTIQRTQQEDSAVYLCASSLVRYGYTFGSGTRLTVV.

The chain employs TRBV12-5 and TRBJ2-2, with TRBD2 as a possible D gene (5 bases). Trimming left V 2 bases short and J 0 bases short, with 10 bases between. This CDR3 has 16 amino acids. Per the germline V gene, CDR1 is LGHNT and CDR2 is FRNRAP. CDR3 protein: CASGLRLAANTGELFF. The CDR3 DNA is TGTGCTAGTGGTTTGCGTCTAGCCGCGAACACCGGGGAGCTGTTTTTT.

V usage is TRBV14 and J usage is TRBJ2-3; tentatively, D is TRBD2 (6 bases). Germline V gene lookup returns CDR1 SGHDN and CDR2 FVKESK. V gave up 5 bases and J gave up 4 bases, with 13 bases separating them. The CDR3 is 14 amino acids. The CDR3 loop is CASSTPGAPDTQYF. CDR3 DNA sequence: TGTGCCAGCAGCACCCCGGGAGCCCCAGATACGCAGTATTTT. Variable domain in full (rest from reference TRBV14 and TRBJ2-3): EAGVTQFPSHSVIEKGQTVTLRCDPISGHDNLYWYRRVMGKEIKFLLHFVKESKQDESGMPNNRFLAERTGGTYSTLKVQPAELEDSGVYFCASSTPGAPDTQYFGPGTRLTVL.

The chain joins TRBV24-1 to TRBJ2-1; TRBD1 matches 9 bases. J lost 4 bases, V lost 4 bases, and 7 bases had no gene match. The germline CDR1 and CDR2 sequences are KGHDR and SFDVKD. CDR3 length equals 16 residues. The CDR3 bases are TGTGCCACCAGTGAGAAGGGACAGGGCTTTTACAATGAGCAGTTCTTC. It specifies CATSEKGQGFYNEQFF.

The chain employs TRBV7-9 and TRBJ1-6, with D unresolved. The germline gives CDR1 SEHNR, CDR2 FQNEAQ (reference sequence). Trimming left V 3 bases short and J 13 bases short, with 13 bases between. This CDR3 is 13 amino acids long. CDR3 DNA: TGTGCCAGCAGCTTTGGGGAGGGCGGTCCCCTCCACTTT. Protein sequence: CASSFGEGGPLHF.

The CDR3 coding sequence is TGTGCCAGCAGCTTAGGACAGGGATCTGGAAACACCATATATTTT. The encoded protein is CASSLGQGSGNTIYF. This rearrangement joins TRBV7-8 to TRBJ1-3, with 7 positions matching TRBD1. The germline V gene has CDR1 SGHVS and CDR2 FQNEAQ. The CDR3 runs to 15 residues. The junction had 1 base not matched to a gene; V was cut back by 1 base and J by 1 base. The full variable domain, in which reference TRBV7-8 and TRBJ1-3 provide the parts outside the CDR3, is GAGVSQSPRYKVAKRGQDVALRCDPISGHVSLFWYQQALGQGPEFLTYFQNEAQLDKSGLPSDRFFAERPEGSVSTLKIQRTQQEDSAVYLCASSLGQGSGNTIYFGEGSWLTVV.

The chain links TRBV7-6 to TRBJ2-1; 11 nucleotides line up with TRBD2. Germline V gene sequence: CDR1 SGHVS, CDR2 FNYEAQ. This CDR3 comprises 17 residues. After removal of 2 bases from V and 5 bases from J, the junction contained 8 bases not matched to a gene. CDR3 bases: TGTGCCAGCAGCTTACTCATAGCGGGAGGGCCCGACAATGAGCAGTTCTTC. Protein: CASSLLIAGGPDNEQFF. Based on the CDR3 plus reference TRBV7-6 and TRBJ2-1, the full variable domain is GAGVSQSPRYKVTKRGQDVALRCDPISGHVSLYWYRQALGQGPEFLTYFNYEAQQDKSGLPNDRFSAERPEGSISTLTIQRTEQRDSAMYRCASSLLIAGGPDNEQFFGPGTRLTVL.

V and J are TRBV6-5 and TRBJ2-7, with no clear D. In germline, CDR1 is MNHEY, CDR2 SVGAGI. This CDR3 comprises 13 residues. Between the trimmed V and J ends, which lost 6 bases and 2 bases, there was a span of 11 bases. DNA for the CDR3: TGTGCCAGCAGCCAAAGAGGAACCTACGAGCAGTACTTC. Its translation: CASSQRGTYEQYF.

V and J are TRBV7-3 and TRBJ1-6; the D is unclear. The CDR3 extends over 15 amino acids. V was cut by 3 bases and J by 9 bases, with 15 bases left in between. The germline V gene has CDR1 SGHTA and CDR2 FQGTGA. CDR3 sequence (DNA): TGTGCCAGCAGCTTTTCGTCGTCGGGAGGTTCACCCCTCCACTTT. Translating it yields CASSFSSSGGSPLHF.